This T cell receptor (beta chain) was captured in a study of tumor-infiltrating lymphocytes in glioblastoma multiforme. This clonotype is a singleton in its sample. The junction departs from the called germline gene at one end, perhaps through a read error. TCR beta libraries were built from RNA through three nested multiplex PCR rounds using modified ARM-PCR. Via MiXCR, TCRdb re-called the multiplex PCR reads, giving one row per CDR3 protein. This table has about 12,000 distinct CDR3 sequences, approximately 68% appearing once. The CDR3 spans 14 residues. Germline assignment: CDR1 SGHRS and CDR2 YFSETQ.

Material: brain tumor tissue. The receptor's source is a male donor with glioblastoma. The J gene is TRBJ1-1, the V gene TRBV5-1; possibly TRBD1 for D (6 bases). DNA of the CDR3: TGCGCCAGCAACTTGGAGGGGGGTAGCACTGAAGCTTTCTTT. Amino acids: CASNLEGGSTEAFF. The full variable domain, completed using reference TRBV5-1 and TRBJ1-1, is KAGVTQTPRYLIKTRGQQVTLSCSPISGHRSVSWYQQTPGQGLQFLFEYFSETQRNKGNFPGRFSGRQFSNSRSEMNVSTLELGDSALYLCASNLEGGSTEAFFGQGTRLTVV.